This T cell receptor (beta chain) emerged from a study of CD8+ T cells in alopecia areata. Sorting of PBMCs yielded the CD4+ and CD8+ T cells. V lost 1 base to trimming and J lost 5 bases, with 8 bases between them. This CDR3 contains 13 residues. The germline gives CDR1 SNHLY, CDR2 FYNNEI. Extracted RNA was reverse transcribed into cDNA, the sequencing template. Repertoires were generated with immunoSEQ multiplex PCR, while TCRdb's copy carries only in-frame clones and drops some. The sample carries roughly 60,000 clones, roughly 45% recorded once. Sequences were obtained from NKG2D-low CD8+ T cells sorted from blood. This sequence was found in a human donor with alopecia areata. The chain employs TRBV2 and TRBJ2-5, with TRBD1 as a possible D gene (5 bases). The CDR3: CASSEEPGETQYF. The CDR3 DNA reads as TGTGCCAGCAGTGAAGAGCCAGGGGAGACCCAGTACTTC.